This T cell receptor (beta chain) was found in a study of T-cell memory formation after mild COVID-19. Study results and caveats: Chiefly within CM and EM were the contracting CD4+ clones; CD8+ ones were within EMRA. Pre-infection memory already had some responding clones, implying cross-reactive memory joined.

The CDR3 runs 15 residues. The germline gives CDR1 SGHKS, CDR2 YYEKEE (reference sequence). V lost 3 bases and J lost 9; bases outside the gene matches: 10. Constant-segment primers served in 5'RACE that generated TCR alpha and TCR beta cDNA libraries bearing sample barcodes and UMIs. TCRdb re-analysed the 5' RACE reads in MiXCR, keeping a single row per CDR3 protein. This sample yields approximately 150,000 distinct CDR3 sequences, of which about 14% are seen a single time; roughly an eighth belongs to the top ten. A remark on this clonotype: Antigen: not known.

This sequence joins TRBV5-5 and TRBJ2-1; 9 bases are a match to TRBD1. The sequencing input was PBMCs or a T cell subset sorted from them (not recorded which). This clonotype was sampled from an adult woman who had mild COVID-19 (a few samples of this study predate the infection). Cell type and time point are not known. The CDR3 protein is CASSSTGQGSGEQFF. CDR3 nucleotide sequence: TGTGCCAGCAGCTCGACCGGACAGGGGTCAGGTGAGCAGTTCTTC.